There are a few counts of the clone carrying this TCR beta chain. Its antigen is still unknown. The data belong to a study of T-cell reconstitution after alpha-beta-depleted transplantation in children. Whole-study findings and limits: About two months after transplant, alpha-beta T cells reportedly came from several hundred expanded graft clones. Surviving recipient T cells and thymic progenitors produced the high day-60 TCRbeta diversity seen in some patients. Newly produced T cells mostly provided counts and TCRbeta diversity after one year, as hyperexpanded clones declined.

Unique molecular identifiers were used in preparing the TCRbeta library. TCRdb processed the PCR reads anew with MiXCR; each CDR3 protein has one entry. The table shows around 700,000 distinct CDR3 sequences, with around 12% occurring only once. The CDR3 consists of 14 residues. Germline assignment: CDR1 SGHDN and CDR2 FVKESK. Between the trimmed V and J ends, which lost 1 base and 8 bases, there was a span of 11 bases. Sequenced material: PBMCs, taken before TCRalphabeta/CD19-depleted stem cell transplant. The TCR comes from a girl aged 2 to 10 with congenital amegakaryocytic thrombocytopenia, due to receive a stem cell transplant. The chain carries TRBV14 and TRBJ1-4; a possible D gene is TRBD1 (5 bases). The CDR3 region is CASSQVGGYEKLFF. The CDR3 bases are TGTGCCAGCAGCCAAGTTGGGGGTTACGAAAAACTGTTTTTT. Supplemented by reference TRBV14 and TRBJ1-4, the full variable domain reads EAGVTQFPSHSVIEKGQTVTLRCDPISGHDNLYWYRRVMGKEIKFLLHFVKESKQDESGMPNNRFLAERTGGTYSTLKVQPAELEDSGVYFCASSQVGGYEKLFFGSGTQLSVL.